This entry is about one TCR beta chain. Its specificity is not known. TCRdb's table, derived via immunoSEQ multiplex PCR, lists solely in-frame clones and lacks some. The sample lists 20,000 to 30,000 clones, 92% occurring once. This CDR3 has 16 amino acids. Germline V gene lookup returns CDR1 LNHDA and CDR2 SQIVND (reference sequence). Trimming pared 3 bases from V and 4 bases from J, leaving 13 bases between. The data were obtained in a study of T cells in localized non-small cell lung cancer. Whole-study findings and limits: A median of 57 clones ranked among the top 100 in tumor appeared in adjacent lung.

The sample was peripheral blood, taken before any cancer treatment. This chain uses TRBV19 with TRBJ1-6; unclear D gene. The TCR was taken from a man aged 35-69 years with stage III squamous cell lung carcinoma. The CDR3 loop reads CASSIPELGYNSPLHF. The CDR3 nucleotides read TGTGCCAGTAGTATCCCGGAACTGGGTTATAATTCACCCCTCCACTTT.